This T cell receptor beta chain stems from a study of a mutant IDH1 vaccine in newly diagnosed glioma. Study-level information: Among treated patients, around 62% were male and roughly 38% female, and mean age was roughly 40 years.

Sample time point: week 35, safety follow-up. Alongside topical imiquimod, each dose of vaccine comprised 300 ug of mutant IDH1 20-mer peptide. Some clones are missing from TCRdb's copy, which holds only in-frame ones; the method was immunoSEQ multiplex PCR. The repertoire holds around 69,000 clones, with approximately 86% as singletons. Comment on this clone: The antigen is unknown.

Study observations and caveats: Seemingly, top peripheral T cell clonotype changes bore no relation to pseudoprogression.

The clonotype originates from a man aged 25-45 years with glioma. Sequencing was performed on PBMCs, taken from a glioma patient whose treatment included an IDH1 peptide vaccine.

CDR3 DNA: TGTGCCAGCAGCTTAACCCGACTAGCGAGATACAATGAGCAGTTCTTC. It encodes CASSLTRLARYNEQFF. The V call is TRBV7-8, the J call TRBJ2-1, with 8 bases that match TRBD2. J lost 4 bases, V lost 2 bases, and 7 bases had no gene match. The CDR3 totals 16 residues. Germline V CDR1 and CDR2: SGHVS, FQNEAQ.